These 29 T cell receptor beta chains came from one sample sequenced in a study of post-analysis software for immune sequencing data. Each TCR beta cDNA library carried unique molecular identifiers. Using its own MiXCR run on the PCR reads, TCRdb lists one record per CDR3 protein. The profile covers hundreds of thousands of distinct CDR3 sequences, with approximately 46% appearing a single time and 9% to 13% taken by the ten largest. Regarding the study as a whole: Higher frequency in patients than in controls was seen for roughly five TRBV segments, with TRBV5-6, TRBV5-1 and TRBV20-1 among them.

Which antigens these TCRs recognize remains unknown. The specimen was blood. Receptor source: a girl aged 5-17 years with multiple sclerosis.

The chain couples TRBV15 to TRBJ1-5; tentative D call: TRBD1 (5 bases). Trimming shortened V by 0 bases and J by 2 bases, and 20 bases separated the two germline ends. Germline V gene data show CDR1 as LNHNV and CDR2 as YYDKDF (reference sequence). The CDR3 covers 19 residues. The DNA for the CDR3 is TGTGCCACCAGCAGAGAAATAAGGACAATGAAGATGGGCAATCAGCCCCAGCATTTT. Translation: CATSREIRTMKMGNQPQHF.

In the case of this clonotype: A much larger clone is a single base away; this may be a read error. The chain has TRBV4-2 and TRBJ2-3; D is undetermined. CDR3 size: 14 residues. From germline, CDR1 is LGHNA and CDR2 YNFKEQ. The CDR3 loop is CASSQDRSTDAQYF. DNA of the CDR3: TGTGCCAGCAGCCAAGATAGGAGCACAGATGCGCAGTATTTT.

CDR3 sequence (DNA): TGTGCCAGCAGCTCCCAGTCAGCGGGTTACGAGCAGTACTTC. The encoded protein is CASSSQSAGYEQYF. The chain links TRBV7-2 to TRBJ2-7; a possible D gene is TRBD2 (6 bases). Germline CDR1 reads SGHTA; CDR2 reads FQGNSA. This CDR3 is built from 14 residues. V shed 4 bases and J shed 4 bases, with 14 bases lying between them. Drawing the rest from reference TRBV7-2 and TRBJ2-7, the complete variable domain is GAGVSQSPSNKVTEKGKDVELRCDPISGHTALYWYRQSLGQGLEFLIYFQGNSAPDKSGLPSDRFSAERTGGSVSTLTIQRTQQEDSAVYLCASSSQSAGYEQYFGPGTRLTVT.

A note on this clonotype: At one boundary the junction diverges from the germline segment, which might be a read error. V and J are TRBV12-3 or TRBV12-4 and TRBJ2-1; D may be TRBD1 or TRBD2 (7 bases each). CDR3 size: 15 residues. The CDR3 sequence is CASSLAEGAYNEQFF. CDR3 bases: TGTGCCAGCAGTCTAGCGGAGGGGGCGTACAATGAGCAGTTCTTC.

The rearrangement joins TRBV14 to TRBJ2-1; 8 bases agree with TRBD1. The V gene end was trimmed by 3 bases and the J gene end by 5 bases; junction bases not matched to a gene: 12. Germline CDR1 is SGHDN and CDR2 is FVKESK. This CDR3 comprises 17 residues. CDR3 sequence: CASSHLGATGGNNEQFF. CDR3 coding DNA: TGTGCCAGCAGCCACCTAGGGGCCACAGGGGGAAACAATGAGCAGTTCTTC.

As DNA, the CDR3 is TGTGCCAGCAGCTCGGGACTAGCGGGAGTTATAGATACGCAGTATTTT. This gives the protein CASSSGLAGVIDTQYF. The chain couples TRBV7-2 to TRBJ2-3; the match to TRBD2 covers 14 bases. CDR3 size: 16 residues. Trimming removed 4 bases from V and 5 bases from J; junction bases left unmatched: 5. The V gene's germline CDR1 is SGHTA and CDR2 FQGNSA.

The chain couples TRBV18 to TRBJ2-5, with D maybe TRBD2 (6 bases). In germline, CDR1 is KGHSH, CDR2 LQKENI. V was shortened by 0 bases and J by 5 bases, with 13 bases between the two germline ends. This CDR3 is built from 15 residues. CDR3 nucleotides: TGTGCCAGCTCACCACCGGTCGGGGGAATGGAGACCCAGTACTTC. It codes for CASSPPVGGMETQYF.

The rearrangement links TRBV6-2 or TRBV6-3 to TRBJ1-5, with 8 bases aligning to TRBD1. CDR1 MNHEY and CDR2 SVGEGT come from the germline V gene. This CDR3 comprises 16 residues. The junction had 10 bases not matched to a gene; V was cut back by 6 bases and J by 3 bases. CDR3 DNA sequence: TGTGCCAGCAGGGACCCGGGACAGGATTTCAATCAGCCCCAGCATTTT. It is translated as CASRDPGQDFNQPQHF.

The V call is TRBV4-1, the J call TRBJ1-5; TRBD1 agrees at 8 bases. CDR1 and CDR2 from the germline V gene are MGHRA and YSYEKL. The CDR3 loop spans 16 amino acids. V was pared by 0 bases and J by 6 bases, with 7 bases of the junction left unmatched. This CDR3 is CASSQDWTGRLQPQHF. For the CDR3, the DNA is TGCGCCAGCAGCCAAGATTGGACAGGGCGTCTTCAGCCCCAGCATTTT.

The chain couples TRBV5-1 to TRBJ2-5, with D possibly TRBD1 on 6 matching bases. V gave up 0 bases and J gave up 2 bases, with 11 bases separating them. The CDR3 sequence is 15 residues long. CDR1 SGHRS and CDR2 YFSETQ come from the germline V gene. The CDR3 DNA follows: TGCGCCAGCAGCTTGGGCCCCGGACAGCAAGAGACCCAGTACTTC. Protein: CASSLGPGQQETQYF.

The chain couples TRBV12-3 or TRBV12-4 to TRBJ2-3; 11 bases are shared with TRBD2. V shed 5 bases and J 4 bases; nucleotides not matched to a gene: 29. The CDR3 loop spans 23 amino acids. CDR3 nucleotide sequence: TGTGCCAGCAGTCCCGGGACAAGGGTTGGGTCTAGCGGGAGGTGGAGGAGAGCAGATACGCAGTATTTT. Amino acids: CASSPGTRVGSSGRWRRADTQYF.

In this sample, this clonotype turned up a few times. The V gene is TRBV20-1, the J gene TRBJ2-3, with D hard to call. Between the trimmed V and J ends, which lost 6 bases and 3 bases, there was a span of 16 bases. CDR1 is DFQATT, CDR2 SNEGSKA, per germline (reference sequence). The CDR3 covers 14 residues. CDR3 coding DNA: TGCAGTGCCCCAAGAACGGACGGGACAGATACGCAGTATTTT. The encoded protein is CSAPRTDGTDTQYF.

This clonotype was found a few times. This sequence joins TRBV20-1 and TRBJ2-5; TRBD1 matches at 7 bases. Unmatched junction bases numbered 6, after V lost 4 bases and J lost 1 base. The CDR3 sequence is 14 residues long. CDR1 and CDR2 (germline): DFQATT, SNEGSKA (reference sequence). The DNA for the CDR3 is TGCAGTGCTATCCGGGACAGAACCCAAGAGACCCAGTACTTC. This gives the protein CSAIRDRTQETQYF.

J is TRBJ2-3 and V is TRBV3-1, with 7 nucleotides matching TRBD2. Germline loops: CDR1 LGHDT, CDR2 YNNKEL (reference sequence). The CDR3 contains 15 residues. The V segment lost 4 bases and the J segment 2 bases; nucleotides outside the gene matches: 6. CDR3 coding DNA: TGTGCCAGCAGCCCAGGAGCGGGGCACACAGATACGCAGTATTTT. It codes for CASSPGAGHTDTQYF.

The chain combines TRBV5-1 with TRBJ2-5; TRBD2 matches 8 bases. V lost 0 bases to trimming and J lost 1 base; unmatched junction nucleotides: 2. CDR3 length: 15 amino acids. Germline CDR1 is SGHRS and CDR2 is YFSETQ. The CDR3 here is CASSLELAAQETQYF. CDR3 bases: TGCGCCAGCAGCTTGGAACTAGCGGCCCAAGAGACCCAGTACTTC.

CDR3 DNA sequence: TGTGCCAGCAGCTTAATAGGGTCTAGCGATGAGCAGTTCTTC. Translating it yields CASSLIGSSDEQFF. This chain links TRBV7-3 with TRBJ2-1; D is possibly TRBD2 (6 bases). V dropped 1 base and J dropped 8 bases, with 12 bases sitting between them. Germline values: CDR1 SGHTA, CDR2 FQGTGA. CDR3 length: 14 amino acids.

The chain has TRBV29-1 and TRBJ2-3, with 7 bases fitting TRBD2. Per germline, CDR1 SQVTM and CDR2 ANQGSEA. The CDR3 contains 14 residues. V was clipped by 6 bases and J by 2 bases; unmatched bases: 8. The CDR3 sequence is CSVTAGTFTDTQYF. As DNA, the CDR3 is TGCAGCGTAACAGCGGGAACTTTCACAGATACGCAGTATTTT.

In this sample, this clonotype turned up a few times. J is TRBJ2-3 and V is TRBV20-1; 9 positions agree with TRBD1. The CDR3 has 15 residues. CDR1 is DFQATT, CDR2 SNEGSKA, per germline (reference sequence). V was clipped by 3 bases and J by 3 bases; unmatched bases: 7. The CDR3 nucleotides read TGCAGTGCTAGGCTGCCGGACAGGGGAACAGATACGCAGTATTTT. This codes for CSARLPDRGTDTQYF.

This clonotype was seen more than once but under ten times. The V gene is TRBV5-1, the J gene TRBJ2-5; TRBD1 matches 9 bases. Germline V gene lookup returns CDR1 SGHRS and CDR2 YFSETQ. J was trimmed by 5 bases and V by 4 bases; bases with no gene match: 9. This CDR3 is 15 amino acids long. CDR3 coding DNA: TGCGCCAGCAGCCCCGGGACAGGGAAGAGTGAGACCCAGTACTTC. It translates to CASSPGTGKSETQYF.

The J gene is TRBJ1-2, the V gene TRBV4-1; 12 bases are a match to TRBD1. Losses at the gene ends were 3 bases for V and 4 bases for J; bases not matched to a gene: 6. The CDR3 runs 16 residues. Germline V gene data show CDR1 as MGHRA and CDR2 as YSYEKL. For the CDR3, the DNA is TGCGCCAGCAGCCATCGGGACAGGGGGCAGGGCTATGGCTACACCTTC. Encoded protein: CASSHRDRGQGYGYTF.

This clonotype was seen more than once but under ten times. The chain is built from TRBV4-1 and TRBJ2-5, with D possibly being TRBD1 or TRBD2 (7 bases each). CDR3 length: 17 amino acids. Trimming cost V 0 bases and J 5 bases, with 19 bases left between them. CDR1 is MGHRA and CDR2 is YSYEKL in the germline V gene. The CDR3 DNA reads as TGCGCCAGCAGCCAAGATGCCCCAGGGGGGGCAGCGGAGACCCAGTACTTC. Protein sequence: CASSQDAPGGAAETQYF.

This chain links TRBV28 with TRBJ1-2, with 11 bases lining up with TRBD1. Germline V gene lookup returns CDR1 MDHEN and CDR2 SYDVKM. The CDR3 totals 16 residues. V shed 5 bases, J shed 1 base, and the junction held 6 bases outside the gene matches. CDR3 residues: CASSHGQGAGNYGYTF. CDR3 coding DNA: TGTGCCAGCAGTCACGGACAGGGGGCGGGTAACTATGGCTACACCTTC.

This sequence joins TRBV20-1 and TRBJ2-5, with 15 bases matching TRBD2. In germline, CDR1 is DFQATT, CDR2 SNEGSKA (reference sequence). V lost 2 bases and J lost 1; bases outside the gene matches: 8. The CDR3 loop spans 18 amino acids. CDR3 residues: CSARIPGLAGGTQETQYF. The CDR3 nucleotides are TGCAGTGCTAGAATCCCGGGACTAGCGGGAGGAACCCAAGAGACCCAGTACTTC.

This chain joins TRBV7-2 and TRBJ2-7; D gene ambiguous. Germline V gene sequence: CDR1 SGHTA, CDR2 FQGNSA. CDR3 size: 11 residues. Trimming removed 4 bases at V and 2 bases at J, with 3 bases between. The CDR3 nucleotides are TGTGCCAGCAGCTGGGCCTACGAGCAGTACTTC. It translates to CASSWAYEQYF. Using reference TRBV7-2 and TRBJ2-7 for the parts outside the CDR3, the full variable domain is GAGVSQSPSNKVTEKGKDVELRCDPISGHTALYWYRQSLGQGLEFLIYFQGNSAPDKSGLPSDRFSAERTGGSVSTLTIQRTQQEDSAVYLCASSWAYEQYFGPGTRLTVT.

The V call is TRBV7-2, the J call TRBJ2-7; tentative D call: TRBD1 (7 bases). The ends were cut back, 5 bases at V and 2 bases at J, with 13 bases in the middle. The CDR3 covers 14 residues. Germline V gene lookup returns CDR1 SGHTA and CDR2 FQGNSA. As DNA, the CDR3 is TGTGCCAGCAGCCCCCAGGGGGGTGCCTACGAGCAGTACTTC. Its translation: CASSPQGGAYEQYF.

In its sample, this clonotype was seen a few times. The chain employs TRBV29-1 and TRBJ2-6; D is unresolved. Germline assignment: CDR1 SQVTM and CDR2 ANQGSEA. The CDR3 contains 15 residues. The V and J ends lost 3 bases and 0 bases respectively, with 9 bases between them. Here the CDR3 DNA reads TGCAGCGTTGATAGTGGGGACTCTGGGGCCAACGTCCTGACTTTC. This codes for CSVDSGDSGANVLTF.

DNA for the CDR3: TGCAGTGCTAGAGATGTCGACAGGGGTACAGATACGCAGTATTTT. Protein sequence: CSARDVDRGTDTQYF. The chain couples TRBV20-1 to TRBJ2-3; 8 bases agree with TRBD1. CDR1 is DFQATT and CDR2 is SNEGSKA in the germline V gene (reference sequence). The CDR3 has 15 amino acids. The ends lost 0 bases at V and 3 bases at J; junction bases unmatched: 5.

This clonotype was observed a handful of times. The chain is built from TRBV6-5 and TRBJ2-1, with 7 bases identical to TRBD2. With V trimmed by 2 bases and J by 0 bases, 7 bases remained unmatched. Per germline, CDR1 MNHEY and CDR2 SVGAGI. The CDR3 has 17 amino acids. DNA for the CDR3: TGTGCCAGCAGTTACGCCCTAGCGGAAAGCTCCTACAATGAGCAGTTCTTC. It translates to CASSYALAESSYNEQFF.

This clonotype was counted between two and nine times. The chain employs TRBV5-1 and TRBJ1-6; no reliable D call. The germline V gene has CDR1 SGHRS and CDR2 YFSETQ. The ends were cut back, 7 bases at V and 8 bases at J, with 13 bases in the middle. The CDR3 runs 13 residues. The CDR3, as DNA: TGCGCCAGCTCCCTAAGGGAAGATTCACCCCTCCACTTT. The encoded protein is CASSLREDSPLHF.